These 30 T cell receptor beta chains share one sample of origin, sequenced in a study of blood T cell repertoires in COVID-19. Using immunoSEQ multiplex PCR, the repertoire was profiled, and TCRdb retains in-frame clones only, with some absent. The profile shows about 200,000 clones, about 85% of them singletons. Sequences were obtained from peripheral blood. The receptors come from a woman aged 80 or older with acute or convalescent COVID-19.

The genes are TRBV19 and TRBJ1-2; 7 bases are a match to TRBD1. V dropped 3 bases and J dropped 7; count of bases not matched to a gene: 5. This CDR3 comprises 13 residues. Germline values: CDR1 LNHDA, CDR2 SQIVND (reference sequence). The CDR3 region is CASSITDRAGYTF. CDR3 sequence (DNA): TGTGCCAGTAGTATTACCGACAGGGCTGGCTACACCTTC.

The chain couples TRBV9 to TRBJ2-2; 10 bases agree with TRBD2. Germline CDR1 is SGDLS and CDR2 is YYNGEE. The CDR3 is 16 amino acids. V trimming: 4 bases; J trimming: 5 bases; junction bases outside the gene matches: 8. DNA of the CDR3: TGTGCCAGCAGCTCCAGATTAGCGGGGGGAACCGGGGAGCTGTTTTTT. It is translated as CASSSRLAGGTGELFF.

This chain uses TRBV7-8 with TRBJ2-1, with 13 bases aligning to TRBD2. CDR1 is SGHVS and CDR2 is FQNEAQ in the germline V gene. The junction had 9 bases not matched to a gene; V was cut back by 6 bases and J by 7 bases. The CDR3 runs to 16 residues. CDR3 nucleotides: TGTGCCAGCAGTCAGGGACTAGCGGGGCTGATGAATGAGCAGTTCTTC. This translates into CASSQGLAGLMNEQFF.

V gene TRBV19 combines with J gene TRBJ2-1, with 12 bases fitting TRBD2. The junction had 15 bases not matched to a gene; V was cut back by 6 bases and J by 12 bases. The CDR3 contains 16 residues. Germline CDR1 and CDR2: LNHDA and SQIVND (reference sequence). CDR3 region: CASSQITSGGTILQFF. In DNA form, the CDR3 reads TGTGCCAGTAGCCAAATAACTAGCGGGGGGACCATATTGCAGTTCTTC.

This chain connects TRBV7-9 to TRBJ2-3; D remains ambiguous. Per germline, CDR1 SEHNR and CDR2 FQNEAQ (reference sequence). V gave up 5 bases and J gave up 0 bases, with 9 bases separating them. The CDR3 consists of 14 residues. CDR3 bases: TGTGCCAGCAGCCAAGTCGGGAGCACAGATACGCAGTATTTT. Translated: CASSQVGSTDTQYF.

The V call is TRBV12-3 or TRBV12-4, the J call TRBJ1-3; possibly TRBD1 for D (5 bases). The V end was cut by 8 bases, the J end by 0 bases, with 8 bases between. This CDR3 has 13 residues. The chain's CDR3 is CASRDFSGNTIYF. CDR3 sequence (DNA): TGTGCCAGCCGGGACTTCTCTGGAAACACCATATATTTT.

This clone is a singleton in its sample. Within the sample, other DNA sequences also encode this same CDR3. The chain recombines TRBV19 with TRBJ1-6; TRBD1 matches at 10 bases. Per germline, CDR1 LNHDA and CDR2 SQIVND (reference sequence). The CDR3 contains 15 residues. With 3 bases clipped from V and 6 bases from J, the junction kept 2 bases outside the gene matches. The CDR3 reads CASSIRDRGNSPLHF. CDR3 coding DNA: TGTGCCAGTAGTATTAGGGACAGGGGTAATTCACCCCTCCACTTT.

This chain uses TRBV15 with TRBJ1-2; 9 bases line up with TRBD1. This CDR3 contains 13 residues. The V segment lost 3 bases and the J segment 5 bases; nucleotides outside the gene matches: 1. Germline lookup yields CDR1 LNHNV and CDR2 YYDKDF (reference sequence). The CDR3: CATSRGQGYGYTF. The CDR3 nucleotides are TGTGCCACCAGCAGGGGACAGGGTTATGGCTACACCTTC.

The CDR3 sequence: CAISESISGGTDTQYF. The CDR3 nucleotides read TGTGCCATCAGTGAGTCGATTAGCGGGGGCACAGATACGCAGTATTTT. This sequence joins TRBV10-3 and TRBJ2-3, with 8 bases aligning to TRBD2. V was pared by 0 bases and J by 1 base, with 3 bases of the junction left unmatched. The germline CDR1 and CDR2 sequences are ENHRY and SYGVKD. This CDR3 is 16 amino acids long.

The CDR3 spells CASSRRGGYEQYF. DNA for the CDR3: TGTGCCAGCAGCCGACGCGGGGGGTACGAGCAGTACTTC. The chain uses TRBV3-1 (or the pseudogene TRBV3-2) and TRBJ2-7; the match to TRBD2 covers 8 bases. Trimming removed 4 bases from V and 4 bases from J; junction bases left unmatched: 3. Germline V CDR1 and CDR2: LGHDT, YNNKEL (reference sequence). The CDR3 length is 13 residues.

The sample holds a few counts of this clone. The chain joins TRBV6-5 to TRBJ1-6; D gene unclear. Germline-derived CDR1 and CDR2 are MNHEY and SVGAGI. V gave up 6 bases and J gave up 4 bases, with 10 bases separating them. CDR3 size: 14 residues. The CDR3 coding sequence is TGTGCCAGCAGACTAGTGAGATATAATTCACCCCTCCACTTT. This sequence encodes CASRLVRYNSPLHF.

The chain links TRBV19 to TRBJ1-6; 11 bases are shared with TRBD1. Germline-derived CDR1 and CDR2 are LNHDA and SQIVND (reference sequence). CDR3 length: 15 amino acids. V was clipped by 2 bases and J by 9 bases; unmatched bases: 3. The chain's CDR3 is CASSIWTGGSSPLHF. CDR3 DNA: TGTGCCAGTAGTATATGGACAGGGGGCTCTTCACCCCTCCACTTT.

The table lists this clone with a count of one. The CDR3 region has the DNA TGTGCCAGCAGGCGACAGGTTCTTGCTGGAAACACCATATATTTT. Amino acids: CASRRQVLAGNTIYF. The J gene is TRBJ1-3, the V gene TRBV6-1, with a possible D match to TRBD1 (6 bases). The germline V and J ends were trimmed by 6 bases and 2 bases, with 14 bases remaining between them. This CDR3 spans 15 amino acids. Germline V gives CDR1 MNHNS, CDR2 SASEGT.

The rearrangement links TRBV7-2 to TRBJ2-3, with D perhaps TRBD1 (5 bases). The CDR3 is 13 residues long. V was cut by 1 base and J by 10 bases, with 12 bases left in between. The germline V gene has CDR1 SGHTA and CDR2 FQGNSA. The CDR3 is CASSLERTSPQYF. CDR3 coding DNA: TGTGCCAGCAGCTTAGAAAGGACAAGTCCGCAGTATTTT. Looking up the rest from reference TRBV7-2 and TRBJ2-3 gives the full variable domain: GAGVSQSPSNKVTEKGKDVELRCDPISGHTALYWYRQSLGQGLEFLIYFQGNSAPDKSGLPSDRFSAERTGGSVSTLTIQRTQQEDSAVYLCASSLERTSPQYFGPGTRLTVL.

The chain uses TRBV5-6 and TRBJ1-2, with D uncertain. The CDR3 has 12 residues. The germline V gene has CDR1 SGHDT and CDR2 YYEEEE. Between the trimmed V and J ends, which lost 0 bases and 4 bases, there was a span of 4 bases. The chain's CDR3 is CASSLASYGYTF. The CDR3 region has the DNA TGTGCCAGCAGCTTGGCCTCCTATGGCTACACCTTC.

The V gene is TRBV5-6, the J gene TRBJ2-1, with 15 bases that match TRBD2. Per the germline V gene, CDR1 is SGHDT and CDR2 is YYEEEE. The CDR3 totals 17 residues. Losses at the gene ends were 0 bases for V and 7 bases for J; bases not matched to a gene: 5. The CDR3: CASSLGPGLAGGNEQFF. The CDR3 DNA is TGTGCCAGCAGCTTGGGTCCGGGACTAGCGGGAGGTAATGAGCAGTTCTTC.

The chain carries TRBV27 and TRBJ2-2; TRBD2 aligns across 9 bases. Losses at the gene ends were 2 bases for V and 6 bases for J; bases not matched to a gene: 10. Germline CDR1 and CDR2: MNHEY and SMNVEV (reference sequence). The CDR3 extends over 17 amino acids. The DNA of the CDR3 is TGTGCCAGCAGTTTAGAGGTGGCTAGCGGGGCACCCGGGGAGCTGTTTTTT. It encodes CASSLEVASGAPGELFF.

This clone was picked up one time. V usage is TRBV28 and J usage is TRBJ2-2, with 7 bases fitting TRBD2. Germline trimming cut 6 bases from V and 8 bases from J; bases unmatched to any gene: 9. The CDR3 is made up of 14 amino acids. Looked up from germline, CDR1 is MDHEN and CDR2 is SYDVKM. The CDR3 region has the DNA TGTGCCAGCAGCTACGGACTAGATCGGGGGGAGCTGTTTTTT. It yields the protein CASSYGLDRGELFF.

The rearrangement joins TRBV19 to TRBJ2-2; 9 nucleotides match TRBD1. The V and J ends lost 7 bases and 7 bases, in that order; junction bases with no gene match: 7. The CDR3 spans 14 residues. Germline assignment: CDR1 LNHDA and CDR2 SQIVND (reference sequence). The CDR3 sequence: CASTTGTGNGELFF. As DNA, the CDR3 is TGTGCCAGTACCACCGGGACAGGGAACGGGGAGCTGTTTTTT.

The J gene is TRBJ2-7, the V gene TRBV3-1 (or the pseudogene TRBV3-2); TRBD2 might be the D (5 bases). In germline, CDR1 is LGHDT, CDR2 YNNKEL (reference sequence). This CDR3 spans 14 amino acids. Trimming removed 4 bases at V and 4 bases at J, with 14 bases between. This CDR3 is CASSLVGGEYEQYF. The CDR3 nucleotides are TGTGCCAGCAGCCTCGTGGGTGGGGAGTACGAGCAGTACTTC.

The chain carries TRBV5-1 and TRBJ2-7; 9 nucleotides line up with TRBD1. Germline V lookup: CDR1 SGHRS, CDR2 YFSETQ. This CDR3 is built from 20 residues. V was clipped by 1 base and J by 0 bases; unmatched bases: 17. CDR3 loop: CASSLMFGQGLKVTSYEQYF. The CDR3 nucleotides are TGCGCCAGCAGCTTGATGTTCGGACAGGGGTTGAAAGTAACCTCCTACGAGCAGTACTTC.

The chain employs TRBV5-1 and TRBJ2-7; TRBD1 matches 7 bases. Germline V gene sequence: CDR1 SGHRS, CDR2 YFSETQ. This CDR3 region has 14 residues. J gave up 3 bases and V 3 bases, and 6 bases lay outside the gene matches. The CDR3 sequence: CASSSDRIRYEQYF. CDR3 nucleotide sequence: TGCGCCAGCAGCTCGGACAGGATACGCTACGAGCAGTACTTC.

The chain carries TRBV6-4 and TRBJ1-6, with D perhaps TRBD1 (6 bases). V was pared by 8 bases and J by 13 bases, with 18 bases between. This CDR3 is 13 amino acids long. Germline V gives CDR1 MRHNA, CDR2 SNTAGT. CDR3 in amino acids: CASSALQGEPLHF. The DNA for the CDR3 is TGTGCCAGCTCTGCCTTACAGGGCGAGCCCCTCCACTTT.

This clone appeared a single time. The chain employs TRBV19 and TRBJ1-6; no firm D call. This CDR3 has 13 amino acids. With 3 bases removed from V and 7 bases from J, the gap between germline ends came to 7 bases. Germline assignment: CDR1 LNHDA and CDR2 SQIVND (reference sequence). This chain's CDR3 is CASSIVFNSPLHF. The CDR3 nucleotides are TGTGCCAGTAGTATTGTCTTCAATTCACCCCTCCACTTT. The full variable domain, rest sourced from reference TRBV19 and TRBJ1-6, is DGGITQSPKYLFRKEGQNVTLSCEQNLNHDAMYWYRQDPGQGLRLIYYSQIVNDFQKGDIAEGYSVSREKKESFPLTVTSAQKNPTAFYLCASSIVFNSPLHFGNGTRLTVT.

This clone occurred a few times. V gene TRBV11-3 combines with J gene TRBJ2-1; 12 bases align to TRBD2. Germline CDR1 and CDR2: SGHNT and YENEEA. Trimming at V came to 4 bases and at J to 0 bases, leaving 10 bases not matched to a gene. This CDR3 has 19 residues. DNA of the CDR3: TGTGCCAGCAGCTCTTACTCTAGCGGGAGGGCCTTCTCCTACAATGAGCAGTTCTTC. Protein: CASSSYSSGRAFSYNEQFF.

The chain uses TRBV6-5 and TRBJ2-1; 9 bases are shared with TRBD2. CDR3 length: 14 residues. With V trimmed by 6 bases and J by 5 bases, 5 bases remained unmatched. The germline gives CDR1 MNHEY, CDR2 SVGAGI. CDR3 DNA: TGTGCCAGCAGACCTAGCGGGATTAACAATGAGCAGTTCTTC. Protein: CASRPSGINNEQFF.

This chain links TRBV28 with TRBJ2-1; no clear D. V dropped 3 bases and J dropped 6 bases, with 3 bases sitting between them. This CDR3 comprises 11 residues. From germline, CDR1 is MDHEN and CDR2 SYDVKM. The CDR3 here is CASSFINEQFF. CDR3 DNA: TGTGCCAGCAGTTTTATCAATGAGCAGTTCTTC.

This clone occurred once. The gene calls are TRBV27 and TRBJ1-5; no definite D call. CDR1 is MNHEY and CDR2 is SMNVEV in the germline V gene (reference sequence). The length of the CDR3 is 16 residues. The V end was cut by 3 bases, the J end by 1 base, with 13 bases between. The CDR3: CASSLFIGRSNQPQHF. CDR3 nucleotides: TGTGCCAGCAGTTTGTTTATTGGGAGGAGCAATCAGCCCCAGCATTTT.

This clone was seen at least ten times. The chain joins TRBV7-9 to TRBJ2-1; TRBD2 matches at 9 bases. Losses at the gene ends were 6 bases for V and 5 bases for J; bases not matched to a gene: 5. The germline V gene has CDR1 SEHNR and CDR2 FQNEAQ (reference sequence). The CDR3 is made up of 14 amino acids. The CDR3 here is CASRGLAIHNEQFF. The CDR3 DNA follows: TGTGCCAGCAGGGGACTAGCCATCCACAATGAGCAGTTCTTC.

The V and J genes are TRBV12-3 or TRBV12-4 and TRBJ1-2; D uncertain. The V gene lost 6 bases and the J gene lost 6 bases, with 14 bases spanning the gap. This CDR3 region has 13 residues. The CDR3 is CASSPRGYHGYTF. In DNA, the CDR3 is TGTGCCAGCAGCCCGCGGGGTTATCATGGCTACACCTTC.